This TCR beta chain was observed in a study of spatial heterogeneity in lung cancer. V lost 0 bases, J lost 0 bases, and 6 bases lay in between. Germline loops: CDR1 SGDLS, CDR2 YYNGEE. The CDR3 extends over 14 amino acids. This clonotype was found many times. This beta chain came through as a stray read in a library set up for alpha chains, and its size says little. A unique molecular identifier was carried by every single TCR cDNA molecule. TCRdb redid the calling of the 5' RACE reads with MiXCR, one entry per CDR3 protein. The sample contains approximately 12,000 distinct CDR3 sequences, 5.2% of which appear only once. The time point is: sample taken at primary tumor resection. Unsorted whole RNA of tumor, nontumor lung or frozen PBMC was sequenced.

Sequenced here: lung tumor tissue, sampled at surgery. This receptor was identified in a human donor with early-stage non-small cell lung cancer. The chain is built from TRBV9 and TRBJ1-2; the D is unclear. The DNA for the CDR3 is TGTGCCAGCAGCGTAGGATTCTCTAACTATGGCTACACCTTC. As protein: CASSVGFSNYGYTF.